This TCR beta chain was captured in a study of CD8+ T cells in alopecia areata. Sequencing templates came from extracted RNA that was reverse transcribed into cDNA. Here immunoSEQ multiplex PCR was the method, and the copy in TCRdb shows in-frame clones only, minus some. This table holds 150,000 to 200,000 clones, roughly 60% found once. The sample's treatment: oral pan-JAK inhibitor, 5-10 mg twice daily. The germline CDR1 and CDR2 sequences are SGHVS and FQNEAQ. This CDR3 comprises 14 residues. V was clipped by 4 bases and J by 4 bases, with 11 bases between them. The TCR was taken from a human donor with alopecia areata. Here the sequenced sample was CD4+ T cells sorted from blood, taken at week 24, from a patient treated with tofacitinib. The chain is built from TRBV7-8 and TRBJ1-5; possible D gene TRBD1, 6 bases. This CDR3 reads CASSSVRGNQPQHF. CDR3 bases: TGTGCCAGCAGCTCGGTCAGGGGTAATCAGCCCCAGCATTTT.